This T cell receptor beta chain derives from a study of blood T cell repertoires in COVID-19 (dated by TCRdb to the early 2020s). Study-level background: The collaborator samples originated in the United States, Italy and Spain and spanned the acute and convalescent phases of COVID-19. The prospective study material was composed of cDNA or gDNA derived from T cells, B-cell-depleted T cells, or PBMCs. The dataset comprised deeply sampled blood TCRbeta repertoires from subjects exposed to, actively infected with, or recovered from COVID-19. The repertoires were released in a freely available public database intended as a resource for research on the immune response to SARS-CoV-2. Samples came from the ongoing ImmuneRACE study (first 160 participants) plus 1,254 subjects from 6 global collaborators. Sample metadata almost always included a de-identified subject ID, COVID-19 status, age in years and sex. HLA class I and class II types, where available, came from metadata supplied by the sample provider rather than from assay-based typing.

Note on this clone: Its antigen is still unknown. Within one base of it there is no much larger clone, and no base qualities were kept.

Trimming removed 5 bases from V and 4 bases from J; the gene matches leave 9 bases unexplained. The CDR3 covers 15 residues, taking in both the cysteine and the phenylalanine. The kept DNA is CDR3 alone, 45 bases in frame from the first base. CDR1 is given as LNHDA and CDR2 as SQIVND, both from the germline V gene (reference sequence). Each collaborating institution followed its own protocols to collect whole blood in K2EDTA tubes. Collaborator samples were shipped for TCRbeta analysis as frozen whole blood, isolated PBMCs, or DNA extracted from either sample type. Overall study results and their limits: The amount of clinical and demographic metadata varied by source and participant and was provided uncurated.

The immunoSEQ Assay, a bias-controlled multiplex PCR, was used to amplify TCRbeta CDR3 regions from genomic DNA. The authors processed their data as follows. Within the assay, amplification of reference gene primers was used to estimate how many nucleated cells each sample contained. Sequence reads were collapsed and filtered to measure the absolute abundance of every unique TCRbeta CDR3 rearrangement. Productive Simpson clonality was computed per sample as the square root of Simpson's diversity index over productive rearrangements. Not all clones reach the TCRdb copy of this immuneACCESS table, which keeps in-frame sequences only. Checked studies attribute under half of the gap to unresolved V genes and leave the rest unexplained. The DNA was the basis for D and trimming; V, J and clone size are from that table. Here the sample has hundreds of thousands of clones; 80% to 90% occur a single time. More than 0.95% of the sample is taken by the ten largest.

The receptor chain draws on TRBV19 and TRBJ1-1; a stretch of 8 junction bases matches TRBD1. The receptor was derived from a man aged 40-49 years with acute or convalescent COVID-19. Sequencing was done on a sample of peripheral blood. The sequenced DNA is TGTGCCAGTAGTCAAATTGGACAGGGAGGCACTGAAGCTTTCTTT. Its translation is CASSQIGQGGTEAFF.